The entry below describes one T cell receptor (beta chain). These data belong to a study of blood T cell repertoires in COVID-19. Background on the study: T cells, B-cell-depleted T cells, or PBMCs supplied cDNA or gDNA.

Repertoires were generated with immunoSEQ multiplex PCR, while TCRdb's copy carries only in-frame clones and drops some. The sample contains tens of thousands of clones, roughly nine tenths of which appear only once. Losses at the gene ends were 3 bases for V and 2 bases for J; bases not matched to a gene: 4. Looked up from germline, CDR1 is MDHEN and CDR2 is SYDVKM. The CDR3 sequence is 16 residues long. The specimen was peripheral blood. This TCR derives from a man between 60 and 75 years old with active or convalescent COVID-19. V is TRBV28 and J is TRBJ2-5; 12 bases agree with TRBD2. The CDR3 reads CASSLLGTSGQETQYF. The CDR3 region has the DNA TGTGCCAGCAGTTTGCTTGGGACTAGCGGGCAAGAGACCCAGTACTTC.